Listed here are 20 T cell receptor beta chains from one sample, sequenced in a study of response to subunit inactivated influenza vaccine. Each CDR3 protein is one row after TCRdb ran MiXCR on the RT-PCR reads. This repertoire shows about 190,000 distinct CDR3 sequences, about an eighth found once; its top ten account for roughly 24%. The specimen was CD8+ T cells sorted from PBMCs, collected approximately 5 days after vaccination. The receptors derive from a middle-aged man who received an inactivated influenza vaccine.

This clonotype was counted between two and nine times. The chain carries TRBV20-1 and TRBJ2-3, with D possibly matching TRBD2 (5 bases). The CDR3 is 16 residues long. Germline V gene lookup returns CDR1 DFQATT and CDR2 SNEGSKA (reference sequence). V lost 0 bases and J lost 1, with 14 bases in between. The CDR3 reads CSARDSASPRTDTQYF. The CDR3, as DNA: TGCAGTGCTAGAGATTCGGCTAGCCCCCGCACAGATACGCAGTATTTT.

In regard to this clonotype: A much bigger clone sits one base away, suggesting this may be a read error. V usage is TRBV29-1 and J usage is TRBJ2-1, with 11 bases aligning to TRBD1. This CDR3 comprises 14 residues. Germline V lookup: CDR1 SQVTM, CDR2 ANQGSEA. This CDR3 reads CSVLTGTGGSERFF. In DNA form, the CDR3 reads TGCAGCGTCCTAACCGGGACAGGGGGTAGTGAGCGGTTCTTC.

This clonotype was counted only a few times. The CDR3 sequence: CASSLSMGGQLTEAFF. The CDR3 DNA sequence: TGTGCCAGCAGTTTATCGATGGGGGGCCAATTGACTGAAGCTTTCTTT. The chain uses TRBV27 and TRBJ1-1; possibly TRBD1 for D (6 bases). This CDR3 has 16 residues. V shed 0 bases and J shed 5 bases, with 16 bases lying between them. Per germline, CDR1 MNHEY and CDR2 SMNVEV (reference sequence).

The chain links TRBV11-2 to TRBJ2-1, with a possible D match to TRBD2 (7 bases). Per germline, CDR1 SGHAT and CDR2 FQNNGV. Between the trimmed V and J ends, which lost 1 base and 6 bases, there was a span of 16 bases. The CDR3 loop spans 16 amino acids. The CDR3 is CASSLVWRGPANEQFF. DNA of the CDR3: TGTGCCAGCAGCTTAGTATGGCGGGGGCCGGCCAATGAGCAGTTCTTC.

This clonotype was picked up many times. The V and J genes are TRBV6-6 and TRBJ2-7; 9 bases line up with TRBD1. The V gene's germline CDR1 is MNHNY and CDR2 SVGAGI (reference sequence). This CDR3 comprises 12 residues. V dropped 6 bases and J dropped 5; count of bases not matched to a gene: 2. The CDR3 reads CASRTGGNEQYF. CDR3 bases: TGTGCCAGCAGGACAGGGGGGAACGAGCAGTACTTC.

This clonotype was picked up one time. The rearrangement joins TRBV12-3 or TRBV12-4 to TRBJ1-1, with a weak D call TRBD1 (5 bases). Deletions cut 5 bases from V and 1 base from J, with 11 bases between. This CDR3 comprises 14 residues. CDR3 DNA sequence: TGTGCCAGCAGTCTCAGGGAGACGAACACTGAAGCTTTCTTT. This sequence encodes CASSLRETNTEAFF.

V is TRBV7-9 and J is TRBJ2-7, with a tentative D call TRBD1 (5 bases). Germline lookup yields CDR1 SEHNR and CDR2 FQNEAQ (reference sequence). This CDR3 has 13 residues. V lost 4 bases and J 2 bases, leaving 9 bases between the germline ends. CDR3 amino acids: CASSSKTAYEQYF. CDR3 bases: TGTGCCAGCAGCTCAAAGACAGCCTACGAGCAGTACTTC.

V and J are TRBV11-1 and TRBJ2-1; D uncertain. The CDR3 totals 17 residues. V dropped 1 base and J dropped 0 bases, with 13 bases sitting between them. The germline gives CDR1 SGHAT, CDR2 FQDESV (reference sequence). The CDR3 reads CASSLEWRLNSYNEQFF. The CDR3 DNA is TGTGCCAGCAGCTTAGAATGGCGGTTAAACTCCTACAATGAGCAGTTCTTC. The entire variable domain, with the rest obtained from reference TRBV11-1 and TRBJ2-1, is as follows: EAEVAQSPRYKITEKSQAVAFWCDPISGHATLYWYRQILGQGPELLVQFQDESVVDDSQLPKDRFSAERLKGVDSTLKIQPAELGDSAMYLCASSLEWRLNSYNEQFFGPGTRLTVL.

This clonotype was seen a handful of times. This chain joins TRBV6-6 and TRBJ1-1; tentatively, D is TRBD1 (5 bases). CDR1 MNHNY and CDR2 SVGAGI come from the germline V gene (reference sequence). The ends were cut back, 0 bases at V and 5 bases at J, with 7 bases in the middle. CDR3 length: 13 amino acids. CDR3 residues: CASSYSQGTEAFF. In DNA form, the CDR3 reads TGTGCCAGCAGTTACTCGCAGGGTACTGAAGCTTTCTTT.

The DNA of the CDR3 is TGCGCCAGCAGCGATCGACGTGGAGGGAGGGAGACCCAGTACTTC. This codes for CASSDRRGGRETQYF. This rearrangement joins TRBV4-3 to TRBJ2-5, with a possible D match to TRBD2 (6 bases). This CDR3 is built from 15 residues. Germline assignment: CDR1 LGHNA and CDR2 YSLEER. V was pared by 5 bases and J by 5 bases, with 18 bases between.

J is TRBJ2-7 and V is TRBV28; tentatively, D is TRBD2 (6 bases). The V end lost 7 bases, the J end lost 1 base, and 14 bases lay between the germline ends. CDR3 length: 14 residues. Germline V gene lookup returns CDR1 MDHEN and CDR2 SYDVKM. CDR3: CASTSGLNSYEQYF. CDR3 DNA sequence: TGTGCCAGCACGTCCGGACTAAATTCCTACGAGCAGTACTTC.

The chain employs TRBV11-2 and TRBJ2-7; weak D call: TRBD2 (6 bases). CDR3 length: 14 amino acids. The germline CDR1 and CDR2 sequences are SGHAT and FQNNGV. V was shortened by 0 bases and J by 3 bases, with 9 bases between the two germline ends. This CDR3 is CASSLDPGVYEQYF. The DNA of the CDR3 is TGTGCCAGCAGCTTAGATCCGGGGGTCTACGAGCAGTACTTC.

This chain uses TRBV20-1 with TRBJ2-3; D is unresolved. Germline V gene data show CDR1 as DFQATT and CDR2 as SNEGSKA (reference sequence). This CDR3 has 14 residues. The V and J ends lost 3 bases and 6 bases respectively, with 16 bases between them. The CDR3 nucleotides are TGCAGTGCTAGTGAGAATGGGATTTTCGATACGCAGTATTTT. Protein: CSASENGIFDTQYF.

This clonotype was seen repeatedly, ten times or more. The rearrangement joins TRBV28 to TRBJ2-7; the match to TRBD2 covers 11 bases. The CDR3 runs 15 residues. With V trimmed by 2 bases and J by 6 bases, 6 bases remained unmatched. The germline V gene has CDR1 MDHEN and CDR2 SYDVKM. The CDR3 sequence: CASSLLAGGRGEQYF. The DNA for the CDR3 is TGTGCCAGCAGTTTACTAGCGGGGGGCAGGGGCGAGCAGTACTTC.

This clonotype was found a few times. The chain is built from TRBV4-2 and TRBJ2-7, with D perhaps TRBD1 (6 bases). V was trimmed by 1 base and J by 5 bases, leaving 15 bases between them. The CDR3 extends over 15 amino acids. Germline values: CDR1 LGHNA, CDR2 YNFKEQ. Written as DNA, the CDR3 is TGTGCCAGCAGCCAAGGTGGGGGCGGATTCGACGAGCAGTACTTC. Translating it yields CASSQGGGGFDEQYF.

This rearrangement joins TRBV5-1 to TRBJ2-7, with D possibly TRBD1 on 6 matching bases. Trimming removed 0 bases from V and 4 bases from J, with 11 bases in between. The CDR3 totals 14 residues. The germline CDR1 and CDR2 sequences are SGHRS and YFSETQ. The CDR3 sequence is CASSLGGQLYEQYF. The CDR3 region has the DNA TGCGCCAGCAGCTTGGGGGGACAACTGTACGAGCAGTACTTC.

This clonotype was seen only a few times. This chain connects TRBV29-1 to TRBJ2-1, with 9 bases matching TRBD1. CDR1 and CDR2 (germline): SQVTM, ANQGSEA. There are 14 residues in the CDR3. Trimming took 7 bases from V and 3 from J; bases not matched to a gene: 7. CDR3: CSALTGGNYNEQFF. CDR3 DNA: TGCAGCGCCCTAACAGGGGGCAACTACAATGAGCAGTTCTTC.

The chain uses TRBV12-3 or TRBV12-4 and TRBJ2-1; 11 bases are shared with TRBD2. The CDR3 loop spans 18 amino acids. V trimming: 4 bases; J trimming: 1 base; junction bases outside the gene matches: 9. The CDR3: CASSYSLAGGTSYNEQFF. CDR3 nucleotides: TGTGCCAGCAGTTATAGCCTAGCGGGAGGAACTTCCTACAATGAGCAGTTCTTC.

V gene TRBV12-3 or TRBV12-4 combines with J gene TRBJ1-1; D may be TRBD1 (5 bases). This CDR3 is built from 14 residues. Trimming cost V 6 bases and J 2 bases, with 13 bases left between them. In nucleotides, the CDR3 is TGTGCCAGCAGACACGGGGGTGCAAACACTGAAGCTTTCTTT. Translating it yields CASRHGGANTEAFF.

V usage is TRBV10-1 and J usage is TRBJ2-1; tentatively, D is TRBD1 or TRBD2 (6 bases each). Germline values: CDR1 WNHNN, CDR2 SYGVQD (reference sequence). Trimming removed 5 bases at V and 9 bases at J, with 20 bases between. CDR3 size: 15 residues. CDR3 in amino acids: CASSTLGGLRGEQFF. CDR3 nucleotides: TGCGCCAGCAGTACCCTAGGGGGGCTGAGGGGTGAGCAGTTCTTC.